The T cell receptor (beta chain) under discussion was sequenced for a study of blood T cells in healthy people across ages. General observations from the study: It was held that diversity estimates obtained from one million T cells represented underestimates. Per-million-T-cell TCR beta diversity fell roughly linearly with age. A greater number of naive CD4+ cells and higher diversity distinguished long-lived donors from aged donors.

This clonotype came up a few times. Its antigen is still unknown. This CDR3 spans 14 amino acids. V was trimmed by 7 bases and J by 1 base, leaving 14 bases between them. CDR1 is SNHLY, CDR2 FYNNEI, per germline. The second PCR ran roughly 7 to 12 cycles with a sample-barcoded 5' primer and J-beta primers. MiXCR, run by TCRdb on the 5' RACE reads, gives a single entry per CDR3 protein. This table holds 600,000 to 850,000 distinct CDR3 sequences, more than 40% found once. Per sample, at least 5 micrograms of total RNA were extracted. The rearrangement links TRBV2 to TRBJ2-7; perhaps TRBD1 as D (6 bases). The sequence was collected from a woman aged 60-75 years in good health. The sample taken for sequencing was blood. CDR3 in DNA: TGTGCCAGCAAGGGGGATTCCAAGTCCTACGAGCAGTACTTC. Its translation is CASKGDSKSYEQYF.